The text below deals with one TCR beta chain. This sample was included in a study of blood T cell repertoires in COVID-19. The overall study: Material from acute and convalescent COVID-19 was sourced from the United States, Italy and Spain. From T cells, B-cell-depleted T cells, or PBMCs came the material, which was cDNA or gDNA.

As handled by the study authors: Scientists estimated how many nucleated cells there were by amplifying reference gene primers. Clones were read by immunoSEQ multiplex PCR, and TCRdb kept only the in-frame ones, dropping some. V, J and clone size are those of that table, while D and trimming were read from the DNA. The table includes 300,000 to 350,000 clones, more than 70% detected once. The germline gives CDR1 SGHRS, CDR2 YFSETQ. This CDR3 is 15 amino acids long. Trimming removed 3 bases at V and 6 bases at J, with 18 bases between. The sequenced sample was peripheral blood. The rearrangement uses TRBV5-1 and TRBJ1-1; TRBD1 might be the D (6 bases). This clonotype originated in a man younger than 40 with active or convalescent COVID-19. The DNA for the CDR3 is TGCGCCAGCAGCTGGGAACTACAGGGTAACCCTGAAGCTTTCTTT. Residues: CASSWELQGNPEAFF.